The clone carrying this T cell receptor beta chain was counted a single time. This record comes from a study of T cell changes during pregnancy in multiple sclerosis. TCRdb keeps only in-frame clones here, not all; method: immunoSEQ multiplex PCR. The sample has 85,000 to 130,000 clones, around 90% seen once. Material: peripheral blood, obtained in the second trimester of pregnancy. The clonotype was recovered from a female donor with multiple sclerosis, enrolled in a pregnancy study.

CDR3 region: CASSPGTSGEQETQYF. In DNA form, the CDR3 reads TGTGCCAGCAGCCCAGGGACTAGCGGAGAGCAAGAGACCCAGTACTTC. V is TRBV11-3 and J is TRBJ2-5, with TRBD2 matching 11 bases. This CDR3 has 16 amino acids. Germline lookup yields CDR1 SGHNT and CDR2 YENEEA. V dropped 5 bases and J dropped 2; count of bases not matched to a gene: 7.